This T cell receptor beta chain was profiled in a study of tumour-infiltrating T cells in Burkitt lymphoma. Whole-study context: Patients covered every epidemiological subtype of Burkitt lymphoma. Overall and progression-free survival were predicted by productive clonality.

Germline V gives CDR1 SEHNR, CDR2 FQNEAQ (reference sequence). CDR3 length equals 19 residues. V dropped 4 bases and J dropped 1; count of bases not matched to a gene: 18. Only in-frame clones appear in the TCRdb table, and some are missing; sequencing was by immunoSEQ multiplex PCR. The sample comprises under 5,500 clones, around 13% of which are singletons, and roughly 26% rests with the top ten. This clone has more than one count but fewer than ten. No antigen is known for it. In the same sample, other DNA sequences code for this CDR3. Findings of the study overall: Many Burkitt lymphoma patients shared several public clonotypes.

The receptor was isolated from a human donor with Burkitt lymphoma. The sequenced sample consisted of tumor tissue. This chain links TRBV7-9 with TRBJ1-2; TRBD1 matches 7 bases. The CDR3 region has the DNA TGTGCCAGCAGCTCCCTGTTGGGGGGGTTGGACAGGCTTAACTATGGCTACACCTTC. Translation gives CASSSLLGGLDRLNYGYTF. The variable domain in full, completed from reference TRBV7-9 and TRBJ1-2, reads DTGVSQNPRHKITKRGQNVTFRCDPISEHNRLYWYRQTLGQGPEFLTYFQNEAQLEKSRLLSDRFSAERPKGSFSTLEIQRTEQGDSAMYLCASSSLLGGLDRLNYGYTFGSGTRLTVV.